This T cell receptor (beta chain) was sequenced in a study of CXCR3-negative and CXCR3-positive naive CD8 T cells. Libraries of TRB cDNA were made by 5' RACE and carried UMIs. TCRdb re-called the 5' RACE reads; every CDR3 protein appears as one record, without DNA. Here the sample table reports under 50,000 distinct CDR3 sequences. The length of the CDR3 is 16 residues. CDR1 and CDR2 from the germline V gene are LNHNV and YYDKDF (reference sequence). Sequenced sample: naive CXCR3- CD8+ T cells from blood. The subset: CD45RO-CCR7+CD27+CD95- naive CD8+ T cells lacking CXCR3 (TNR3-). This clonotype originated in a human donor in good health. Some clones in this sample may be carry-over from other donors' samples. The chain joins TRBV15 to TRBJ2-2; TCRdb selects TRBD1, and the lack of DNA leaves this call unchecked. CDR3 in amino acids: CATSTRDNGPTGELFF.